This T cell receptor beta chain was captured in a study of post-analysis software for immune sequencing data. The overall study: The disease courses covered relapsing-remitting, secondary progressive and progressive-relapsing multiple sclerosis.

In germline, CDR1 is ENHRY, CDR2 SYGVKD. J was trimmed by 2 bases and V by 4 bases; bases with no gene match: 6. The CDR3 sequence is 15 residues long. Each TCR beta cDNA library carried unique molecular identifiers. A single record per CDR3 protein comes from TCRdb applying MiXCR to the PCR reads. The sample comprises about 500,000 distinct CDR3 sequences, approximately 45% of which are singletons, and about 12% rests with the top ten. General study results and limits: By F measure, samples from a shared preparation batch strongly co-clustered. Controls had significantly higher normalized Chao1 diversity than multiple sclerosis patients. Five or six TRBV segments, including TRBV5-6, TRBV5-1 and TRBV20-1, were more frequent in patients than controls.

A word on this clonotype: Its antigen is not identified.

This chain uses TRBV10-3 with TRBJ2-5, with 8 bases lining up with TRBD2. Sequenced material: blood. This receptor was obtained from a girl aged 10 to 17 with multiple sclerosis. CDR3 sequence: CAISVGGLDQETQYF. CDR3 in DNA: TGTGCCATCAGTGTCGGGGGACTAGATCAAGAGACCCAGTACTTC.